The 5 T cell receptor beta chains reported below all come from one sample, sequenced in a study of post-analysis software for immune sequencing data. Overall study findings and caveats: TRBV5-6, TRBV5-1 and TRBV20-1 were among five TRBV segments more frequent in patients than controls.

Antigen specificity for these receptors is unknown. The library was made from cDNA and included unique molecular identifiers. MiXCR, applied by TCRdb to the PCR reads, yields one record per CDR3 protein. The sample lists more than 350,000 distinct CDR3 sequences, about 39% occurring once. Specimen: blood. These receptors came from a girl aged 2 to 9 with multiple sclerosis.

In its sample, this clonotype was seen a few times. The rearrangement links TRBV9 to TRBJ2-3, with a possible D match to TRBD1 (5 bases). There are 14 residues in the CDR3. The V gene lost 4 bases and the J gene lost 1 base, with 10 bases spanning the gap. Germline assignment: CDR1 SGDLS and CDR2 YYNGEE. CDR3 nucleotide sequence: TGTGCCAGCAGCCAGGAAGGGGGCACAGATACGCAGTATTTT. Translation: CASSQEGGTDTQYF.

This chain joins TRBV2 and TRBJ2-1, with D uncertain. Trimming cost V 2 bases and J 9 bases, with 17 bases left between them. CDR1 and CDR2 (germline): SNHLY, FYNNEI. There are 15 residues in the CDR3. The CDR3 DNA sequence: TGTGCCAGCAGTGAACTAGAATCCTCCCTGTCTGAGCAGTTCTTC. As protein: CASSELESSLSEQFF.

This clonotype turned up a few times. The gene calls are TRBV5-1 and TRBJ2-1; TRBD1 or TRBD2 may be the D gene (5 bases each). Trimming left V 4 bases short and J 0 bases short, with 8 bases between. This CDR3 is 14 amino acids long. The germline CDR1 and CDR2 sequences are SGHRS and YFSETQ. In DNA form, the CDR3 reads TGCGCCAGCAGCGAGGGGTTCTCCTACAATGAGCAGTTCTTC. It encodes CASSEGFSYNEQFF.

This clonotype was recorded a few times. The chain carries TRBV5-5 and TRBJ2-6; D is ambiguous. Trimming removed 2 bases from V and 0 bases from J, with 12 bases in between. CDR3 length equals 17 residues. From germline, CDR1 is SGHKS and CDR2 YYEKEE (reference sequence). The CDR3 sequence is CASSFWVQSSGANVLTF. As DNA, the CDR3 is TGTGCCAGCAGCTTTTGGGTCCAATCCTCTGGGGCCAACGTCCTGACTTTC.

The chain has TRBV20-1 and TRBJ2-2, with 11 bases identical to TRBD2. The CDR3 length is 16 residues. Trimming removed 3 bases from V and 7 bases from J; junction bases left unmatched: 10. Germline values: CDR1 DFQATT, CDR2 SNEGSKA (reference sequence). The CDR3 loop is CSARTGTSGIDGELFF. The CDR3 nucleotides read TGCAGTGCTAGGACCGGGACTAGCGGTATTGACGGGGAGCTGTTTTTT.